The source of this T cell receptor (beta chain) is a study of blood T cells in healthy people across ages. Findings of the study overall: The study could not conclusively compare naive and antigen-experienced cells, given its unsorted PBMCs. There was no known CMV status for donors, so expanded clonotype changes were possibly confounded. Significant beta diversity loss was already apparent by age about 39, declining roughly linearly.

In the case of this clonotype: Its antigen is currently unknown.

A second roughly 6 to 12 cycle PCR used barcoded and J-beta primers. Each CDR3 protein gets one entry after TCRdb re-called the 5' RACE reads with MiXCR. Among 650,000 to 1,000,000 distinct CDR3 sequences listed, 30% to 45% were seen once. The CDR3 sequence is 16 residues long. CDR1 MGHRA and CDR2 YSYEKL come from the germline V gene. The germline V and J ends were trimmed by 4 bases and 4 bases, with 17 bases remaining between them. Each donor supplied ten milliliters of peripheral blood. The chain uses TRBV4-1 and TRBJ1-5, with D unresolved. Sequenced material: blood. The TCR was taken from a man aged 18 to 30 in good health. Here the CDR3 DNA reads TGCGCCAGCAGCCCACCGCCCGGAGGCCTGAATCAGCCCCAGCATTTT. It translates to CASSPPPGGLNQPQHF.